This TCR beta chain was sequenced in a study of cytotoxic CD8 clonotypes in ibrutinib-treated CLL. Background on the study: The patients comprised roughly 12 relapsed/refractory and 15 treatment-naive cases, approximately 17 IGHV unmutated. Each sample contained, on average, approximately 270,000 productive templates and tens of thousands of productive rearrangements. Study conclusions and caveats: Clonality (at baseline) was higher than in age-matched healthy donors and tracked circulating CD8+ T-cell counts.

On this clone itself: The antigen is undetermined.

Sequencing was performed with immunoSEQ multiplex PCR; in TCRdb, only in-frame clones are kept and a portion is missing. The sample comprises approximately 92,000 clones, 70% to 80% of which are singletons, and under 30% rests with the top ten. CDR1 and CDR2 from the germline V gene are SGHRS and YFSETQ. This CDR3 contains 15 residues. V shed 4 bases and J 2 bases; nucleotides not matched to a gene: 9. The TCR originated in a human donor with chronic lymphocytic leukemia. The source was PBMCs, collected after 24 months of ibrutinib treatment. The rearrangement joins TRBV5-1 to TRBJ2-7; 7 bases fit TRBD1. CDR3 sequence reads: CASSLGDRLTYEQYF. The DNA for the CDR3 is TGCGCCAGCAGCCTGGGGGACAGACTGACCTACGAGCAGTACTTC.